The 5 T cell receptor beta chains in this list originate from one sample, sequenced in a study of human T cells and chemical hapten exposure. TCRdb redid the calling of the RACE reads with MiXCR, one entry per CDR3 protein. The sample shows 190,000 or so distinct CDR3 sequences, roughly 30% of them seen only once. Time point meaning: pre-sensitization, week 0. Regarding treatment: therapeutic diphenylcyclopropenone sensitization with weekly scalp DPC. Sample: whole blood, taken in connection with sensitization to the hapten diphenylcyclopropenone (DPC). These receptors came from a woman aged 25 to 39 with alopecia areata. Some clones in this sample may be carry-over from other donors' samples.

This clonotype was seen more than once but under ten times. The CDR3 DNA reads TGCAGCGTTGAGTGGTGGATCGGCCCTGAAGCTTTCTTT. Translated: CSVEWWIGPEAFF. The rearrangement joins TRBV29-1 to TRBJ1-1; D gene uncertain. CDR1 is SQVTM, CDR2 ANQGSEA, per germline. This CDR3 has 13 residues. V gave up 3 bases and J gave up 6 bases, with 14 bases separating them.

This clonotype was counted a few times. V usage is TRBV7-9 and J usage is TRBJ1-5; D ambiguous. Between the trimmed V and J ends, which lost 1 base and 7 bases, there was a span of 8 bases. Germline CDR1 SEHNR, CDR2 FQNEAQ (reference sequence). The length of the CDR3 is 13 residues. CDR3 nucleotides: TGTGCCAGCAGCTTAGGGGATGGCCAGCCCCAGCATTTT. Its translation is CASSLGDGQPQHF.

The chain recombines TRBV29-1 with TRBJ2-5; D might be TRBD2 (5 bases). This CDR3 spans 13 amino acids. Trimming pared 6 bases from V and 1 base from J, leaving 12 bases between. Germline CDR1 is SQVTM and CDR2 is ANQGSEA. In nucleotides, the CDR3 is TGCAGCGTCTGGACCGGGGTCCAAGAGACCCAGTACTTC. It encodes CSVWTGVQETQYF.

The V and J genes are TRBV6-2 or TRBV6-3 and TRBJ2-6, with unresolved D. V was trimmed by 11 bases and J by 2 bases, leaving 7 bases between them. The length of the CDR3 is 12 residues. The germline CDR1 and CDR2 sequences are MNHEY and SVGEGT. Here the CDR3 DNA reads TGTGCCTCGGAAACTGGGGCCAACGTCCTGACTTTC. This gives the protein CASETGANVLTF.

This chain links TRBV5-1 with TRBJ2-5; no reliable D call. CDR1 is SGHRS, CDR2 YFSETQ, per germline. Trimming shortened V by 4 bases and J by 1 base, and 8 bases separated the two germline ends. The CDR3 runs 13 residues. CDR3 DNA: TGCGCCAGCAGCGACCAAACCCAAGAGACCCAGTACTTC. Residues: CASSDQTQETQYF.